These 29 T cell receptor beta chains came from one sample sequenced in a study of T cells in tumors after PD-1 blockade. The method was immunoSEQ multiplex PCR; TCRdb's version includes in-frame clones alone and lacks a portion of them. Of approximately 45,000 clones listed, roughly three quarters are singletons. Sequences were derived from PBMCs, sampled before anti-PD-1 therapy. The source of these receptors is a human donor with advanced basal cell or squamous cell carcinoma (not recorded which).

The rearrangement links TRBV28 to TRBJ2-1; TRBD1 matches at 8 bases. Germline values: CDR1 MDHEN, CDR2 SYDVKM. The CDR3 consists of 15 residues. J gave up 3 bases and V 3 bases, and 4 bases lay outside the gene matches. Here the CDR3 reads CASSFRDRYYNEQFF. CDR3 nucleotide sequence: TGTGCCAGCAGTTTCCGGGACAGGTACTACAATGAGCAGTTCTTC.

V and J are TRBV9 and TRBJ1-2; no reliable D call. Trimming took off 4 bases at V and 8 bases at J, with 21 bases between the two ends. This CDR3 spans 15 amino acids. CDR1 and CDR2 (germline): SGDLS, YYNGEE. The CDR3 coding sequence is TGTGCCAGCAGCCCTCCGGGCAGCCTTACCTTAGGCTACACCTTC. Its translation is CASSPPGSLTLGYTF.

The chain has TRBV3-1 (or the pseudogene TRBV3-2) and TRBJ1-4, with D uncertain. The V gene's germline CDR1 is LGHDT and CDR2 YNNKEL (reference sequence). V was cut by 4 bases and J by 0 bases, with 9 bases left in between. The CDR3 covers 15 residues. In DNA form, the CDR3 reads TGTGCCAGCAGCCCTCTTCCATCAACTAATGAAAAACTGTTTTTT. Residues: CASSPLPSTNEKLFF.

V and J are TRBV5-4 and TRBJ2-1, with TRBD2 matching over 11 bases. The ends lost 4 bases at V and 4 bases at J; junction bases unmatched: 7. Germline loops: CDR1 SGHNT, CDR2 YYREEE (reference sequence). The CDR3 is 16 amino acids. Here the CDR3 DNA reads TGTGCCAGCAGCGAACCCGGGACTAGCGGATACAATGAGCAGTTCTTC. It translates to CASSEPGTSGYNEQFF.

The genes are TRBV24-1 and TRBJ2-1, with a tentative D call TRBD1 (6 bases). The V gene's germline CDR1 is KGHDR and CDR2 SFDVKD. This CDR3 spans 15 amino acids. V lost 3 bases and J lost 4, with 12 bases in between. The CDR3 loop is CATSDRDMSYNEQFF. In nucleotides, the CDR3 is TGTGCCACCAGTGATAGGGACATGAGTTACAATGAGCAGTTCTTC.

V and J are TRBV7-9 and TRBJ2-3; D uncertain. Germline V CDR1 and CDR2: SEHNR, FQNEAQ (reference sequence). The CDR3 is made up of 12 amino acids. Trimming stripped 1 base from V and 10 bases from J, with 9 bases between. CDR3 DNA: TGTGCCAGCAGCTTAGACAGCCCATCGCAGTATTTT. Amino acids: CASSLDSPSQYF.

This CDR3 is CASSPTSGSYEQYF. DNA of the CDR3: TGTGCCAGCAGCCCGACTAGCGGCTCCTACGAGCAGTACTTC. V and J are TRBV7-2 and TRBJ2-7, with 9 positions matching TRBD2. This CDR3 spans 14 amino acids. CDR1 is SGHTA and CDR2 is FQGNSA in the germline V gene. Trimming cost V 5 bases and J 0 bases; bases outside gene matches: 2.

This chain uses TRBV7-2 with TRBJ2-3; TRBD2 might be the D (7 bases). Germline-derived CDR1 and CDR2 are SGHTA and FQGNSA. This CDR3 is 15 amino acids long. V was trimmed by 6 bases and J by 5 bases, leaving 18 bases between them. This CDR3 reads CASSPRAGAIDTQYF. In DNA form, the CDR3 reads TGTGCCAGCAGTCCTAGGGCGGGGGCGATAGATACGCAGTATTTT.

This clone was detected a few times. The chain recombines TRBV7-9 with TRBJ1-6; the D is unclear. V gave up 0 bases and J gave up 4 bases, with 16 bases separating them. The CDR3 spans 18 residues. Germline assignment: CDR1 SEHNR and CDR2 FQNEAQ (reference sequence). The CDR3 nucleotides are TGTGCCAGCAGCTTAGCTTTGGGTGGCACCTTTTATAATTCACCCCTCCACTTT. Its translation is CASSLALGGTFYNSPLHF.

This clone has just a few counts. The chain couples TRBV7-8 to TRBJ2-1; maybe TRBD2 (6 bases). The V gene's germline CDR1 is SGHVS and CDR2 FQNEAQ. The V gene lost 1 base and the J gene lost 3 bases, with 10 bases spanning the gap. The CDR3 runs 15 residues. The CDR3 DNA reads as TGTGCCAGCAGCTTAGGAGTAGCGGACTACAATGAGCAGTTCTTC. It yields the protein CASSLGVADYNEQFF.

V usage is TRBV28 and J usage is TRBJ2-7; D gene unclear. Germline lookup yields CDR1 MDHEN and CDR2 SYDVKM. The CDR3 is 15 residues long. Trimming removed 2 bases from V and 3 bases from J, with 14 bases in between. The CDR3 spells CASSLTVDGYYEQYF. CDR3 nucleotide sequence: TGTGCCAGCAGTTTAACGGTGGATGGATACTACGAGCAGTACTTC.

This clone was seen only once. J is TRBJ1-6 and V is TRBV20-1; 7 nucleotides line up with TRBD1. The CDR3 spans 16 residues. Germline CDR1 is DFQATT and CDR2 is SNEGSKA (reference sequence). The V gene end was trimmed by 5 bases and the J gene end by 0 bases; junction bases not matched to a gene: 7. CDR3 sequence (DNA): TGCAGTGCTCGTGAGACAGGGAGCTCCTATAATTCACCCCTCCACTTT. Translation: CSARETGSSYNSPLHF.

This clone was counted only a few times. The CDR3 nucleotides read TGTGCCAGCAGCAAACCGGGCGTCTTGGGGGAGACCCAGTACTTC. Translated, it gives CASSKPGVLGETQYF. The V gene is TRBV9, the J gene TRBJ2-5; no reliable D call. The germline gives CDR1 SGDLS, CDR2 YYNGEE. CDR3 length equals 15 residues. V was shortened by 4 bases and J by 5 bases, with 18 bases between the two germline ends.

This clone was detected only a few times. The chain couples TRBV15 to TRBJ1-5; 11 bases fit TRBD1. V was pared by 3 bases and J by 6 bases, with 4 bases of the junction left unmatched. This CDR3 has 15 amino acids. Germline V gene lookup returns CDR1 LNHNV and CDR2 YYDKDF (reference sequence). CDR3 region: CATSSLGTGGQPQHF. The CDR3 DNA is TGTGCCACCAGCAGCCTCGGGACAGGGGGTCAGCCCCAGCATTTT.

The chain recombines TRBV19 with TRBJ1-1; D possibly corresponds to TRBD1 (6 bases). Per germline, CDR1 LNHDA and CDR2 SQIVND (reference sequence). V was cut by 5 bases and J by 1 base, with 8 bases left in between. The CDR3 extends over 13 amino acids. The chain's CDR3 is CASSLTGNTEAFF. As DNA, the CDR3 is TGTGCCAGTAGTCTGACAGGGAACACTGAAGCTTTCTTT.

This chain links TRBV7-8 with TRBJ2-3; a weak D match, TRBD2 (5 bases). Germline V gene data show CDR1 as SGHVS and CDR2 as FQNEAQ. Trimming left V 1 base short and J 4 bases short, with 15 bases between. The CDR3 spans 16 residues. The CDR3 nucleotides read TGTGCCAGCAGCTTAGATTCGGGAACGAACGCAGATACGCAGTATTTT. Translation: CASSLDSGTNADTQYF.

This clone was recorded a few times. The CDR3 DNA is TGTGCCAGCAGCTATCTAGCGGGGGGGGTGAATGAGCAGTTCTTC. This codes for CASSYLAGGVNEQFF. This sequence joins TRBV13 and TRBJ2-1, with 12 bases matching TRBD2. This CDR3 has 15 amino acids. Germline loops: CDR1 PRHDT, CDR2 FYEKMQ (reference sequence). The V gene end was trimmed by 4 bases and the J gene end by 7 bases; junction bases not matched to a gene: 5.

This chain connects TRBV2 to TRBJ2-3; no clear D gene. V dropped 11 bases and J dropped 1 base, with 16 bases sitting between them. Germline values: CDR1 SNHLY, CDR2 FYNNEI. This CDR3 comprises 14 residues. The CDR3 here is CALLMRLRTDTQYF. The CDR3 nucleotides read TGTGCCCTACTAATGAGACTCCGCACAGATACGCAGTATTTT.

The chain couples TRBV3-1 (or the pseudogene TRBV3-2) to TRBJ2-3; 8 bases are a match to TRBD2. Germline-derived CDR1 and CDR2 are LGHDT and YNNKEL (reference sequence). Losses at the gene ends were 4 bases for V and 2 bases for J; bases not matched to a gene: 5. The CDR3 spans 15 residues. Here the CDR3 reads CASSRGLGPTDTQYF. The CDR3 DNA is TGTGCCAGCAGCCGGGGACTAGGGCCCACAGATACGCAGTATTTT.

The chain carries TRBV6-5 and TRBJ1-4, with D unclear. Deletions cut 10 bases from V and 5 bases from J, with 8 bases between. CDR1 is MNHEY and CDR2 is SVGAGI in the germline V gene. This CDR3 is built from 11 residues. The CDR3 spells CATGINEKLFF. The CDR3 coding sequence is TGTGCCACCGGGATAAATGAAAAACTGTTTTTT.

This clone was seen more than once but under ten times. Other DNA sequences in this sample translate to the same CDR3. The rearrangement links TRBV19 to TRBJ1-5; D not resolved. This CDR3 has 13 amino acids. Germline assignment: CDR1 LNHDA and CDR2 SQIVND (reference sequence). The ends were cut back, 2 bases at V and 2 bases at J, with 4 bases in the middle. The CDR3 loop reads CASSITGNQPQHF. The CDR3 DNA reads TGTGCCAGTAGTATAACTGGCAATCAGCCCCAGCATTTT.

The genes are TRBV14 and TRBJ1-1; D uncertain. Deletions cut 2 bases from V and 4 bases from J, with 8 bases between. The CDR3 length is 13 residues. CDR1 SGHDN and CDR2 FVKESK come from the germline V gene. CDR3 residues: CASSQSRSTEAFF. The CDR3 region has the DNA TGTGCCAGCAGCCAATCTAGAAGCACTGAAGCTTTCTTT. Variable domain in full (rest from reference TRBV14 and TRBJ1-1): EAGVTQFPSHSVIEKGQTVTLRCDPISGHDNLYWYRRVMGKEIKFLLHFVKESKQDESGMPNNRFLAERTGGTYSTLKVQPAELEDSGVYFCASSQSRSTEAFFGQGTRLTVV.

V usage is TRBV20-1 and J usage is TRBJ1-5, with D unresolved. The germline V gene encodes CDR1 DFQATT and CDR2 SNEGSKA (reference sequence). This CDR3 is 16 amino acids long. The V and J ends lost 3 bases and 3 bases respectively, with 18 bases between them. CDR3 residues: CSASQVLGLLNQPQHF. In DNA form, the CDR3 reads TGCAGTGCTAGTCAGGTGCTCGGTCTTCTCAATCAGCCCCAGCATTTT.

The chain recombines TRBV27 with TRBJ2-7, with D hard to call. There are 16 residues in the CDR3. CDR1 is MNHEY and CDR2 is SMNVEV in the germline V gene (reference sequence). V lost 0 bases to trimming and J lost 3 bases, with 15 bases between them. Written as DNA, the CDR3 is TGTGCCAGCAGTTTATCGCTTCAGAAGTCGAACTACGAGCAGTACTTC. Protein sequence: CASSLSLQKSNYEQYF.

The genes are TRBV24-1 and TRBJ2-2; D remains ambiguous. Per the germline V gene, CDR1 is KGHDR and CDR2 is SFDVKD. The CDR3 has 13 residues. V was pared by 5 bases and J by 0 bases, with 3 bases between. The CDR3 spells CATSASNTGELFF. The CDR3 region has the DNA TGTGCCACCAGTGCTTCGAACACCGGGGAGCTGTTTTTT.

This chain uses TRBV24-1 with TRBJ1-5, with TRBD1 identical over 7 bases. Germline V gives CDR1 KGHDR, CDR2 SFDVKD. This CDR3 has 15 amino acids. The V gene end was trimmed by 8 bases and the J gene end by 1 base; junction bases not matched to a gene: 7. The CDR3: CATKGGDRSNQPQHF. The CDR3, as DNA: TGTGCCACCAAAGGGGGGGACAGAAGCAATCAGCCCCAGCATTTT.

The chain combines TRBV7-9 with TRBJ2-3; possible D gene TRBD2, 6 bases. Germline V CDR1 and CDR2: SEHNR, FQNEAQ (reference sequence). CDR3 length: 14 amino acids. V shed 0 bases and J shed 12 bases, with 16 bases lying between them. The CDR3 coding sequence is TGTGCCAGCAGCTTAGCGGAGGGCAGTCTTAGACAGTATTTT. Its translation is CASSLAEGSLRQYF.

A word on this clone: The same CDR3 also results from other DNA sequences found in this sample. The chain links TRBV5-1 to TRBJ2-5; 8 nucleotides agree with TRBD1. V lost 1 base and J lost 5; bases outside the gene matches: 4. Per the germline V gene, CDR1 is SGHRS and CDR2 is YFSETQ. CDR3 length equals 14 residues. The CDR3 nucleotides read TGCGCCAGCAGCTTGCAGGGGGCACGGGAGACCCAGTACTTC. It specifies CASSLQGARETQYF.

The chain is built from TRBV2 and TRBJ2-1; TRBD1 is a possible D gene (5 bases). CDR1 is SNHLY and CDR2 is FYNNEI in the germline V gene. Trimming removed 2 bases at V and 6 bases at J, with 8 bases between. This CDR3 region has 13 residues. The CDR3 sequence: CASSETRGNEQFF. The DNA of the CDR3 is TGTGCCAGCAGTGAAACAAGGGGCAATGAGCAGTTCTTC.